This T cell receptor beta chain was obtained from a study of shared clonotypes between healthy human individuals. This clone was seen more than once but under ten times. This CDR3 comprises 13 residues. V lost 4 bases to trimming and J lost 4 bases, with 9 bases between them. Germline values: CDR1 SGHRS, CDR2 YFSETQ. Measured with immunoSEQ multiplex PCR; TCRdb has only the in-frame clones, and not every one. The table has over a million clones, approximately 97% seen once. The sample comprised naive CD4+ T cells sorted from blood. The subset is: CD45RA+ positively selected. The receptor was derived from a man under 40 in good health. V and J are TRBV5-1 and TRBJ1-5; D perhaps matches TRBD1 (5 bases). The CDR3 nucleotides read TGCGCCAGCAGCCAAGAGGGGAATCAGCCCCAGCATTTT. This encodes CASSQEGNQPQHF.